Listed below are T cell receptor beta chains from one sample, sequenced in a study of chronic HIV infection and antiretroviral therapy. TCRdb reprocessed the 5' RACE reads with MiXCR, giving one entry per CDR3 protein. The sample comprises 40,000 to 60,000 distinct CDR3 sequences, about 20% of which are singletons, and more than 2.5% rests with the top ten. Sequencing was done on a sample of peripheral blood. Source of these receptors: an adult who had HIV and had not received antiretroviral therapy, or was an uninfected healthy control (not recorded which). CDR3s include the opening cysteine and the closing phenylalanine or tryptophan. A D gene is named only where the DNA matches it firmly. A clone size is listed for some rows: how often the clone was seen (once, few, many), or a class if it is expanded.

size	D	J	V	DNA	CDR3
many	TRBD1	TRBJ2-1	TRBV29-1	TGCAGCGTTGAAGAGGGACAGCGGCAGTTCTTC	CSVEEGQRQFF
few	TRBD1	TRBJ1-4	TRBV11-2	TGTGCCAGCAGCTCGACCACAGGGGCGACTAATGAAAAACTGTTTTTT	CASSSTTGATNEKLFF
.	.	TRBJ2-7	TRBV7-9	TGTGCCAGCAGCTTCATGCGGGGAGTAGAGGTGGAGCAGTACTTC	CASSFMRGVEVEQYF
few	.	TRBJ2-7	TRBV29-1	TGCAGCGTTCTCCCAGGGAACCACGAGCAGTACTTC	CSVLPGNHEQYF
once	.	TRBJ2-1	TRBV27	TGTGCCAGCAGTACGGAAGGGGGGGGAGAGCAGTTCTTC	CASSTEGGGEQFF
.	TRBD2	TRBJ2-3	TRBV5-1	TGCGCCAGCAGCTTAGTAGCGGGAGTGACAGATACGCAGTATTTT	CASSLVAGVTDTQYF
few	.	TRBJ2-3	TRBV7-2	TGTGCCAGCAGCTTTTCGGATCACCACACAGATACGCAGTATTTT	CASSFSDHHTDTQYF
.	.	TRBJ1-6	TRBV29-1	TGCAGCGTTGGGGGACGAGAGACCCTCCACTTT	CSVGGRETLHF
.	.	TRBJ1-2	TRBV20-1	TGCAGTGCGCCGCCGGAGTATGGCTACACCTTC	CSAPPEYGYTF
.	TRBD2	TRBJ2-1	TRBV3-1	TGTGCCAGCAGCCAAGATCGGACTAGCGGCTCCTACAATGAGCAGTTCTTC	CASSQDRTSGSYNEQFF
few	.	TRBJ1-1	TRBV2	TGTGCCAGCAGTGAACGGCCCGGTGAAGCTTTCTTT	CASSERPGEAFF
few	.	TRBJ2-7	TRBV5-1	TGCGCCAGCAGCCTGGAGGCTTCCGAGCAGTACTTC	CASSLEASEQYF
few	TRBD1	TRBJ2-7	TRBV5-1	TGCGCCAGCAGCAAAGGGACAGCCTACTACGAGCAGTACTTC	CASSKGTAYYEQYF
medium-sized	.	TRBJ2-7	TRBV28	TGTGCCAGCAGTTTCCCCGACATAGGGGAACGAAACTACGAGCAGTACTTC	CASSFPDIGERNYEQYF
.	.	TRBJ1-3	TRBV5-6	TGTGCCAGCAGCTTGGCAGGGGAGCCTGGAAACACCATATATTTT	CASSLAGEPGNTIYF
once	TRBD1	TRBJ1-5	TRBV28	TGTGCCAGCAGTTCCCGGGGGACAGGGCCCAGCAATCAGCCCCAGCATTTT	CASSSRGTGPSNQPQHF
.	.	TRBJ2-7	TRBV6-5	TGTGCCAGCAGCCCCTGGAGGGGACAATCCTACGAGCAGTACTTC	CASSPWRGQSYEQYF
.	.	TRBJ2-4	TRBV28	TGTGCCAGCAGTTTCCCCCCGGCAAGTCAGGCCAAAAACATTCAGTACTTC	CASSFPPASQAKNIQYF